The T cell receptor (beta chain) under discussion was sequenced for a study of blood T cell repertoires in COVID-19. In the study overall: From T cells, B-cell-depleted T cells, or PBMCs came the material, which was cDNA or gDNA.

Per the original methods: Reference gene primer amplification gave nucleated cell count estimates. Assay used: immunoSEQ multiplex PCR; TCRdb lists only in-frame clones, some missing. The V and J calls and the clone size are those of that table, but D and trimming were determined from the DNA. Of 200,000 to 250,000 clones in the sample, 75% to 85% were seen once. Seattle patients were enrolled during active infection and followed longitudinally. Germline values: CDR1 SEHNR, CDR2 FQNEAQ (reference sequence). Trimming took 0 bases from V and 5 from J, leaving 8 bases between them. The CDR3 runs 13 residues.

The TCR sequence derives from an older woman with COVID-19, enrolled during active disease. Input material: peripheral blood. The V gene is TRBV7-9, the J gene TRBJ2-7; D ambiguous. CDR3 amino acids: CASSLAITDEQYF. The CDR3 bases are TGTGCCAGCAGCTTAGCGATTACGGACGAGCAGTACTTC.